A selection of T cell receptor beta chains follows, all from one sample in a study of CD8 T cells in ankylosing spondylitis. Each CDR3 protein gets one entry after TCRdb re-called the 5' RACE reads with MiXCR. This sample has fewer than 250,000 distinct CDR3 sequences, with more than 25% found just once. What was sequenced was blood, either unsorted or a sorted T cell fraction (not recorded which). These receptors originate from a male donor with ankylosing spondylitis or in good health (not recorded which). CDR3s include the opening cysteine and the closing phenylalanine or tryptophan. A D gene is named only where the DNA matches it firmly. Clone size is stated in some rows and not others, as once, few, many or a class when expanded.

v_gene	j_gene	len	abundance	d_gene	CDR3nt	CDR3aa
TRBV29-1	TRBJ2-7	11	NA	NA	TGCAGCGTTTCTGACTCCTACGAGCAGTACTTC	CSVSDSYEQYF
TRBV20-1	TRBJ1-1	13	NA	NA	TGCAGTGCTAGCCGGGGTGGAGGCACTGAAGCTTTCTTT	CSASRGGGTEAFF
TRBV4-1	TRBJ1-4	16	many	TRBD1	TGCGCCAGCAGCCCAATCCTCCAGGGGGCGATTGAAAAACTGTTTTTT	CASSPILQGAIEKLFF
TRBV27	TRBJ2-2	12	few	NA	TGTGCCAGCAGTCCCCCGGCCGGGGAGCTGTTTTTT	CASSPPAGELFF
TRBV3-1	TRBJ2-7	11	NA	NA	TGTGCCAGCAGAGGGTACTACGAGCAGTACTTC	CASRGYYEQYF
TRBV30	TRBJ1-5	13	NA	NA	TGTGCCTGGGCCGATAATAGCAATCAGCCCCAGCATTTT	CAWADNSNQPQHF
TRBV7-9	TRBJ2-5	14	NA	TRBD1	TGTGCCAGCAGTCGGGACAGGGAGGAAGAGACCCAGTACTTC	CASSRDREEETQYF
TRBV20-1	TRBJ2-7	15	few	TRBD1	TGCAGTGCTAGAGGCCCACGGGACAGCTACTACGAGCAGTACTTC	CSARGPRDSYYEQYF
TRBV9	TRBJ2-2	17	few	TRBD1	TGTGCCAGCAGCGCCCGACAGGGGACCGCGAACACCGGGGAGCTGTTTTTT	CASSARQGTANTGELFF
TRBV5-1	TRBJ2-1	9	many	NA	TGCGCCAGCAGCCCAGTCGGGTTCTTC	CASSPVGFF
TRBV11-2	TRBJ2-7	15	few	TRBD2	TGTGCCAGCAGCCAAACTAGCGGGAGTTACAACGAGCAGTACTTC	CASSQTSGSYNEQYF
TRBV20-1	TRBJ2-3	17	many	TRBD2	TGCAGTGCTAGAGGTGGACTAGCGGGAGGGAGCGCAGATACGCAGTATTTT	CSARGGLAGGSADTQYF
TRBV12-3/TRBV12-4	TRBJ2-1	15	NA	NA	TGTGCCAGCAGTTTAGGGAGGGGGGGCATCGATGAGCAGTTCTTC	CASSLGRGGIDEQFF
TRBV5-1	TRBJ2-7	15	many	TRBD1	TGCGCCAGCAGTGTCGACAGGGGGCGTTTCTACGAGCAGTACTTC	CASSVDRGRFYEQYF
TRBV12-3/TRBV12-4	TRBJ1-1	14	few	NA	TGTGCCAGCAGTTCCCCGGGAATGAACACTGAAGCTTTCTTT	CASSSPGMNTEAFF
TRBV5-1	TRBJ1-1	15	NA	NA	TGCGCCAGCAGCTTGGAACGGGGGATGAACACTGAAGCTTTCTTT	CASSLERGMNTEAFF
TRBV29-1	TRBJ1-1	11	many	NA	TGCAGCGCCGGAACCAACGTCGCAGCTTTCTTT	CSAGTNVAAFF
TRBV20-1	TRBJ2-1	14	NA	NA	TGCAGTGTTGAGATGGGACCGCCGGACAATGAGCAGTTCTTC	CSVEMGPPDNEQFF
TRBV4-2	TRBJ2-3	16	NA	TRBD2	TGTGCCAGCAGCCAAGTTTGGGGACTAGAGATAGATACGCAGTATTTT	CASSQVWGLEIDTQYF
TRBV5-5	TRBJ2-2	15	few	TRBD1	TGTGCCAGCAGCTTTGGTCAGGGGGCGACCGGGGAGCTGTTTTTT	CASSFGQGATGELFF
TRBV6-5	TRBJ2-5	15	NA	NA	TGTGCCAGCAGTTATTCAGGGAGTCCCCAGGAGACCCAGTACTTC	CASSYSGSPQETQYF
TRBV29-1	TRBJ2-7	11	NA	NA	TGCAGCGTCTCGGACAACTACGAGCAGTACTTC	CSVSDNYEQYF
TRBV3-1	TRBJ1-2	12	NA	NA	TGTGCCAGCAGCTACGAGGAGGTTATCTACACCTTC	CASSYEEVIYTF
TRBV5-1	TRBJ1-2	15	many	TRBD1	TGCGCCAGCAGCCAGACAGGGGGCATCGACTATGGCTACACCTTC	CASSQTGGIDYGYTF
TRBV20-1	TRBJ2-5	14	NA	NA	TGCAGTGCCATGCCGGTGGGGGTAGGAGAGACCCAGTACTTC	CSAMPVGVGETQYF
TRBV6-2/TRBV6-3	TRBJ1-4	13	many	NA	TGTGCCAGCGGCCGGGGAAGGAATGAAAAACTGTTTTTT	CASGRGRNEKLFF
TRBV15	TRBJ2-1	14	many	TRBD2	TGTGCCACCAGCAGGCGGACTAGCAACAATGAGCAGTTCTTC	CATSRRTSNNEQFF
TRBV14	TRBJ2-7	13	NA	TRBD2	TGTGCCAGCAGACCGACTAGCGGGTACAAGCAGTACTTC	CASRPTSGYKQYF
TRBV5-1	TRBJ2-5	16	many	NA	TGCGCCAGCAGCTTGCTGTGGGGAGCAAGGGGAGAGACCCAGTACTTC	CASSLLWGARGETQYF
TRBV10-3	TRBJ2-4	13	few	TRBD1	TGTGCCATCAGTGAGTACAGGGGCAACATTCAGTACTTC	CAISEYRGNIQYF
TRBV3-1	TRBJ2-5	13	many	NA	TGTGCCAGCAGCCTAGGTGCCTTGGAGACCCAGTACTTC	CASSLGALETQYF
TRBV7-8	TRBJ1-5	15	many	NA	TGTGCCAGCAGCTTAGCGTTTTCAGGGGCCCAGCCCCAGCATTTT	CASSLAFSGAQPQHF
TRBV6-1	TRBJ2-7	15	NA	NA	TGTGCCAGCAGTGCGATACTAGCAGACTCCTACGAGCAGTACTTC	CASSAILADSYEQYF
TRBV7-8	TRBJ2-5	20	many	TRBD1	TGTGCCAGCAGCTTTTGGCGGTTGGGACAGGGGGCTGTGGGGAGAGAGACCCAGTACTTC	CASSFWRLGQGAVGRETQYF
TRBV14	TRBJ1-6	16	many	NA	TGTGCCAGCAGCCAAGATCTCGGGAAGGTTAATTCACCCCTCCACTTT	CASSQDLGKVNSPLHF
TRBV20-1	TRBJ2-2	14	few	NA	TGCAGTGCTACCTCAGGGGCTCTCACCGGGGAGCTGTTTTTT	CSATSGALTGELFF
TRBV29-1	TRBJ2-5	13	many	NA	TGCAGCGTTTCGATAGGGTACCAAGAGACCCAGTACTTC	CSVSIGYQETQYF
TRBV20-1	TRBJ2-3	10	many	NA	TGCAGTGTGGCCTCAGATACGCAGTATTTT	CSVASDTQYF
TRBV20-1	TRBJ2-5	13	many	TRBD2	TGCAGTGCTGGACTAGCGGGAGCAGAGACCCAGTACTTC	CSAGLAGAETQYF
TRBV20-1	TRBJ2-7	20	many	TRBD2	TGCAGTGCTAGATCAATTGCGCGGCTAGCGGGAGGGCCTTTTGTCTACGAGCAGTACTTC	CSARSIARLAGGPFVYEQYF